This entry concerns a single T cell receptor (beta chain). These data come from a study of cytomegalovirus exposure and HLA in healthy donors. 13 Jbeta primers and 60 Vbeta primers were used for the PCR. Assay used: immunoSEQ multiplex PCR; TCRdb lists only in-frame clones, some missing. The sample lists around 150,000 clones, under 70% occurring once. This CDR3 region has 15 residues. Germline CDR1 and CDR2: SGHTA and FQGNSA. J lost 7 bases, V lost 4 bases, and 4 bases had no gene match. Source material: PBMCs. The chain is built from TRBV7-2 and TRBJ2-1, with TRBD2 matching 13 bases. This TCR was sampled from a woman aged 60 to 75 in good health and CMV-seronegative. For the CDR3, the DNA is TGTGCCAGCAGCTCTTGGGGACTAGCGGGAAATGAGCAGTTCTTC. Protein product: CASSSWGLAGNEQFF.